The subject of this entry is one T cell receptor beta chain. This specimen belongs to a study of OX40 agonist ivuxolimab in advanced cancers. Assay: immunoSEQ multiplex PCR; the TCRdb copy retains only in-frame clones and omits some. The sample yields around 80,000 clones, more than 70% seen once. This CDR3 is built from 15 residues. V gave up 0 bases and J gave up 3 bases, with 11 bases separating them. Germline V gene sequence: CDR1 SGDLS, CDR2 YYNGEE. This receptor was identified in an adult with an advanced solid tumor such as melanoma, head and neck, liver or kidney cancer. The sample was CD4+ or CD8+ T cells sorted from blood, taken in a trial of the OX40 agonist ivuxolimab. The chain is built from TRBV9 and TRBJ2-3; D remains unclear. CDR3 sequence reads: CASSVDTGRTDTQYF. For the CDR3, the DNA is TGTGCCAGCAGCGTAGACACTGGCAGGACAGATACGCAGTATTTT.